This T cell receptor (beta chain) was identified during a study of vaccination and CD4 T cells after COVID-19. Whole-study context: The convalescent group had six males, four females, seven Caucasians, two Asians, one multiracial. The authors used overlapping spike peptides from SARS-CoV-2, HCoV-NL63, HCoV-OC43 and HCoV-229E to stimulate cells. Post-COVID draws came a median about 91 days after diagnosis (range 35 to 161).

Regarding this clonotype: Its antigen is not identified.

Per germline, CDR1 SQVTM and CDR2 ANQGSEA. V shed 3 bases and J shed 0 bases, with 12 bases lying between them. This CDR3 spans 15 amino acids. Treatment noted: approximately nine-day PBMC culture with coronavirus spike peptide pools or control peptides (ViraFEST assay). Sequenced with the Oncomine TCR Beta short-read assay was DNA taken from cultured CD4+ T cells. After culture, CD4+ T cells served as the source for genomic DNA extraction. Each CDR3 protein gets one entry after TCRdb re-called the PCR reads with MiXCR. The table lists 15,000 or so distinct CDR3 sequences, 45% to 60% of them singletons.

This receptor was obtained from a human donor who had recovered from COVID-19. What was sequenced was CD4+ T cells from blood, cultured in vitro. The rearrangement links TRBV29-1 to TRBJ1-3, with D unclear. Here the CDR3 DNA reads TGCAGCGTTGATGTGGACGGAAGCTCTGGAAACACCATATATTTT. It specifies CSVDVDGSSGNTIYF.